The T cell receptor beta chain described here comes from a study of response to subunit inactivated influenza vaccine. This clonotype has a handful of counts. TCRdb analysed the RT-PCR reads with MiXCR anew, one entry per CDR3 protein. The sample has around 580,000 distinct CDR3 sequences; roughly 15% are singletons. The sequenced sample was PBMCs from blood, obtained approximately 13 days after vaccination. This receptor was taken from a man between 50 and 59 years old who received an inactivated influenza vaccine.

The CDR3 DNA is TGTGCCAGTAGTAAACAGGGAAATCAGCCCCAGCATTTT. This sequence encodes CASSKQGNQPQHF. The chain has TRBV19 and TRBJ1-5; TRBD1 is a possible D gene (6 bases). Trimming took 4 bases from V and 4 from J, leaving 8 bases between them. The CDR3 totals 13 residues. Germline V lookup: CDR1 LNHDA, CDR2 SQIVND (reference sequence).